This TCR beta chain was captured in a study of T-cell reconstitution after alpha-beta-depleted transplantation in children. There are many counts of this clonotype. A library of TCRbeta sequences, prepared with unique molecular identifiers, was generated. In TCRdb, the PCR reads were re-called with MiXCR into one record per CDR3 protein. The sample records just over 70,000 distinct CDR3 sequences, about 6.7% being singletons. This TCR was recovered from a human donor who donated a stem cell graft to a child with acute lymphoblastic leukemia. The sequenced sample was PBMCs from the stem cell graft donor, obtained from the stem cell graft.

The CDR3 reads CASSEGAQGNQPQHF. As DNA, the CDR3 is TGTGCCAGCTCAGAGGGGGCGCAAGGCAATCAGCCCCAGCATTTT. The V and J genes are TRBV18 and TRBJ1-5; 7 positions agree with TRBD1. Germline CDR1 KGHSH, CDR2 LQKENI. The junction had 6 bases not matched to a gene; V was cut back by 5 bases and J by 2 bases. The CDR3 has 15 residues.